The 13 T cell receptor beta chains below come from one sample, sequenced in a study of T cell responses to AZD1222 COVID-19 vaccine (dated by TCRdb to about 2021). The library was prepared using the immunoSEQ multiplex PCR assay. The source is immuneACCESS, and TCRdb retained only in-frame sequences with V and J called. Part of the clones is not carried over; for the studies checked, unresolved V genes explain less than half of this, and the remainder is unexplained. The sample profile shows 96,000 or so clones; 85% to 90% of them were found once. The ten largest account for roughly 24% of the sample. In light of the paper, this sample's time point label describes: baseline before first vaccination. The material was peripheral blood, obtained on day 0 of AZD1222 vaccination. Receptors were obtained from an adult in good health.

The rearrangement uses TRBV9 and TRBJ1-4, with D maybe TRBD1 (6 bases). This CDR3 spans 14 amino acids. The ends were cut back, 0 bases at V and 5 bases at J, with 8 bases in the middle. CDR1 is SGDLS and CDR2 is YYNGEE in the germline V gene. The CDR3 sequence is CASSVGQGNEKLFF. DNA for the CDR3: TGTGCCAGCAGCGTAGGGCAGGGGAATGAAAAACTGTTTTTT.

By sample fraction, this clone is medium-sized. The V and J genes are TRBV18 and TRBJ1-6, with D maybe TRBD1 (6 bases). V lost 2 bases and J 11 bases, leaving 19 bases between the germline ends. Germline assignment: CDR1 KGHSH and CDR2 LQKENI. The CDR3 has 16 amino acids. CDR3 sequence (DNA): TGTGCCAGCTCACCAATCGGTCCCGGGACACGAACACCCCTCCACTTT. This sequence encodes CASSPIGPGTRTPLHF.

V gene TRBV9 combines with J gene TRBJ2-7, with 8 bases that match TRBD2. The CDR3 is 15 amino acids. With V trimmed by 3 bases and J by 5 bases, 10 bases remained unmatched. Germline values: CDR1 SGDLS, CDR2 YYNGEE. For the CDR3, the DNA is TGTGCCAGCAGCGCGGGGGGGCAGGATCCAAACGAGCAGTACTTC. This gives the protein CASSAGGQDPNEQYF.

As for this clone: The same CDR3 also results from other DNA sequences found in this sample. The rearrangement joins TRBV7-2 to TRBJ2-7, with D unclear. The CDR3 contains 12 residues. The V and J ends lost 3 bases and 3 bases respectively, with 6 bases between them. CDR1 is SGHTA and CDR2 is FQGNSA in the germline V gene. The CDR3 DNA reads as TGTGCCAGCAGCTTCAGAGGCTACGAGCAGTACTTC. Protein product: CASSFRGYEQYF.

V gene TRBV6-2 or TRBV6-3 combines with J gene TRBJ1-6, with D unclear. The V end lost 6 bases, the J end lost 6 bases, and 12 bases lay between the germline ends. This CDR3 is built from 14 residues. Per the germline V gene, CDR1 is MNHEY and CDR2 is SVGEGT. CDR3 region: CASSPLGVNSPLHF. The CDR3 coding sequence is TGTGCCAGCAGCCCGCTCGGGGTTAATTCACCCCTCCACTTT.

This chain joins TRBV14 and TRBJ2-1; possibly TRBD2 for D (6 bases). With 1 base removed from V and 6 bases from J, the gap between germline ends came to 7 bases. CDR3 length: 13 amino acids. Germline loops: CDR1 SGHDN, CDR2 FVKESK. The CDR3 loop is CASSQGAGNEQFF. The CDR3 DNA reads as TGTGCCAGCAGCCAAGGAGCGGGCAATGAGCAGTTCTTC.

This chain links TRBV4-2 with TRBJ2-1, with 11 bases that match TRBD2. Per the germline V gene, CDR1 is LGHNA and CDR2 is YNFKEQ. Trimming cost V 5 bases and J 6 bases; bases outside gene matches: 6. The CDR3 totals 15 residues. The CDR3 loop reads CASSDLAGGGNEQFF. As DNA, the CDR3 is TGTGCCAGCAGCGATCTAGCGGGAGGAGGCAATGAGCAGTTCTTC.

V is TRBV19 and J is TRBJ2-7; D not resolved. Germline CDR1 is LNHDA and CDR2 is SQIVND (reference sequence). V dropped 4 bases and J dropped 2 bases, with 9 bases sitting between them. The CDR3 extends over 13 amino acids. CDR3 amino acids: CASSRRAAYEQYF. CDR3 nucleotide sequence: TGTGCCAGTAGTAGAAGGGCAGCCTACGAGCAGTACTTC.

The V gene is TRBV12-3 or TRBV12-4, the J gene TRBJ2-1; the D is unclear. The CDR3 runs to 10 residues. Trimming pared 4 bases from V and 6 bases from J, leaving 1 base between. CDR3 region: CASSSNEQFF. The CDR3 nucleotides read TGTGCCAGCAGTTCCAATGAGCAGTTCTTC.

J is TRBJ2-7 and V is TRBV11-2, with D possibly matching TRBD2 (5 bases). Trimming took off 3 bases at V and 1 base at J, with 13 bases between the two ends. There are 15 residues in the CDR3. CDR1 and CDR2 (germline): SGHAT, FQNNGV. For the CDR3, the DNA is TGTGCCAGCAGCTTGACCCCCGGGGATTCCTACGAGCAGTACTTC. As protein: CASSLTPGDSYEQYF. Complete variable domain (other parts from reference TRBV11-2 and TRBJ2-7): EAGVAQSPRYKIIEKRQSVAFWCNPISGHATLYWYQQILGQGPKLLIQFQNNGVVDDSQLPKDRFSAERLKGVDSTLKIQPAKLEDSAVYLCASSLTPGDSYEQYFGPGTRLTVT.

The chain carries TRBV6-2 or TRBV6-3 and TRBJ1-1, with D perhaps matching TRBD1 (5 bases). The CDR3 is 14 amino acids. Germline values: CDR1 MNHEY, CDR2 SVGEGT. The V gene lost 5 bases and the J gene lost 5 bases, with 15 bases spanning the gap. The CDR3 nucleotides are TGTGCCAGCAGTCGGATGGGGGGAATAACTGAAGCTTTCTTT. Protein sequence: CASSRMGGITEAFF.

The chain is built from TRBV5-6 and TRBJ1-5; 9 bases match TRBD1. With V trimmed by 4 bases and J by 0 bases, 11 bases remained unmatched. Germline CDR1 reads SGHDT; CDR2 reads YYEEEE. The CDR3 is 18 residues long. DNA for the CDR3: TGTGCCAGCAGCCTGGGGTCGGGACAGGGCTATAGCAATCAGCCCCAGCATTTT. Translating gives CASSLGSGQGYSNQPQHF. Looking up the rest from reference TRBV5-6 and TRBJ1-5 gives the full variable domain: DAGVTQSPTHLIKTRGQQVTLRCSPKSGHDTVSWYQQALGQGPQFIFQYYEEEERQRGNFPDRFSGHQFPNYSSELNVNALLLGDSALYLCASSLGSGQGYSNQPQHFGDGTRLSIL.

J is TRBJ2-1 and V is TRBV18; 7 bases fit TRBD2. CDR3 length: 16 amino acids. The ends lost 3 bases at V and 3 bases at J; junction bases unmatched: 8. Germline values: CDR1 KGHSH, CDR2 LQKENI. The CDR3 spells CASSPMSGTLYNEQFF. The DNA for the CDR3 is TGTGCCAGCTCACCCATGAGCGGGACCCTCTACAATGAGCAGTTCTTC.